The clone carrying this TCR beta chain was seen just once. This record comes from a study of blood T cell repertoires in COVID-19. Background on the study: The origin of the acute and convalescent COVID-19 samples was the United States, Italy and Spain. The analysed material was cDNA or gDNA that came from T cells, B-cell-depleted T cells, or PBMCs.

Per the original methods: Nucleated cell number was recorded as an estimate derived from reference gene primer amplification. The protocol was immunoSEQ multiplex PCR, while the TCRdb copy is restricted to in-frame clones and leaves out a portion. The V and J calls and the clone size are those of that table, but D and trimming were determined from the DNA. Among 150,000 to 190,000 clones listed, more than 75% were seen once. Germline-derived CDR1 and CDR2 are SGHRS and YFSETQ. Trimming removed 4 bases from V and 2 bases from J; junction bases left unmatched: 11. The CDR3 consists of 16 residues. Seattle participants joined during active infection and were tracked over time.

The chain uses TRBV5-1 and TRBJ2-5; 7 nucleotides match TRBD2. The sequencing input was peripheral blood. The receptor's source is a woman between 55 and 75 years old with COVID-19, enrolled during active disease. CDR3 sequence reads: CASSVGSPGGQETQYF. The CDR3 DNA reads as TGCGCCAGCAGCGTGGGGAGCCCGGGGGGACAAGAGACCCAGTACTTC.